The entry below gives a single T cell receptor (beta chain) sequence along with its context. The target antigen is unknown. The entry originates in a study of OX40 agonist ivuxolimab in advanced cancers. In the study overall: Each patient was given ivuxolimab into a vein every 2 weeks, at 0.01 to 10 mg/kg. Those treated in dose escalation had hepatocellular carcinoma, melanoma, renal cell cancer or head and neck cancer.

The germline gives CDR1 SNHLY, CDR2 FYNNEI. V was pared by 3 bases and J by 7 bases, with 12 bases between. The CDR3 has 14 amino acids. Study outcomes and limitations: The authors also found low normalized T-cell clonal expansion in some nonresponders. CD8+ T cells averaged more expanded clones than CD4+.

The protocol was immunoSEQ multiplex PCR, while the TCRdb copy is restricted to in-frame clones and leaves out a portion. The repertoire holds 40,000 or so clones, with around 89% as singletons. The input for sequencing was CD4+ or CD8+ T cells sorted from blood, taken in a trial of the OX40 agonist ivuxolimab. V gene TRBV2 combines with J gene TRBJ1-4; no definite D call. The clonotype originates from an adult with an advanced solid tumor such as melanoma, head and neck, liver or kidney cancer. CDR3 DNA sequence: TGTGCCAGCAGTGAGTCCGGGCGGGGTGAAAAACTGTTTTTT. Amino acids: CASSESGRGEKLFF.